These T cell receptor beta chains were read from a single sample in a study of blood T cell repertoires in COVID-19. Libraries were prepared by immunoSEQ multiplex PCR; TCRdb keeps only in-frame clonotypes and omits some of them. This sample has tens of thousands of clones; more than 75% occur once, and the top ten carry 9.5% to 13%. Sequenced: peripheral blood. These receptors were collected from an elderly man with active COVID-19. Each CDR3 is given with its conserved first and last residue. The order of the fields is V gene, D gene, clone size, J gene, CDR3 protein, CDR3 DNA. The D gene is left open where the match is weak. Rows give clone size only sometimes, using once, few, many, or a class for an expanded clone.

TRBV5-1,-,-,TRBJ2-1,CASSLGGPNEQFF,TGCGCCAGCAGCTTGGGCGGTCCCAATGAGCAGTTCTTC
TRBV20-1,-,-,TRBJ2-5,CSARDQVTQYF,TGCAGTGCTAGAGATCAGGTTACCCAGTACTTC
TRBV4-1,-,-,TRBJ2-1,CASSQGASRDEQFF,TGCGCCAGCAGCCAAGGGGCTAGCCGCGATGAGCAGTTCTTC
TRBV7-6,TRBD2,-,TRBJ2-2,CASSSPDGRSNTGELFF,TGTGCCAGCAGCTCCCCGGACGGGAGGTCTAACACCGGGGAGCTGTTTTTT
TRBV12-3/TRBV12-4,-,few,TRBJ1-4,CASSLDINEKLFF,TGTGCCAGCAGTTTAGACATTAATGAAAAACTGTTTTTT
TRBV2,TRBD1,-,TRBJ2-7,CASSRQGHEQYF,TGTGCCAGCAGCCGACAGGGGCACGAGCAGTACTTC
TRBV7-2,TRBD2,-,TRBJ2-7,CASSFSAGGSYEQYF,TGTGCCAGCAGCTTTTCAGCGGGAGGGTCCTACGAGCAGTACTTC
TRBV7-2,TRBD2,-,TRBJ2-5,CASSFNSGQETQYF,TGTGCCAGCAGCTTCAATAGCGGGCAAGAGACCCAGTACTTC
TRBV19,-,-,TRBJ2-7,CASSIGLGAIYEQYF,TGTGCCAGTAGTATAGGGTTGGGGGCGATCTACGAGCAGTACTTC
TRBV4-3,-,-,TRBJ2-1,CASSPYRYNEQFF,TGCGCCAGCAGCCCTTACAGATACAATGAGCAGTTCTTC
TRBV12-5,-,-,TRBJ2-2,CASSASAKGELFF,TGTGCTTCTTCAGCGTCTGCTAAAGGGGAGCTGTTTTTT
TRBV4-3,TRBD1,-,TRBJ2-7,CASSQDPYPGQGRYEQYF,TGCGCCAGCAGCCAAGATCCTTACCCGGGACAGGGGAGGTACGAGCAGTACTTC
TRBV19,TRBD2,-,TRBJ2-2,CASSPRSPGLAGNTGELFF,TGTGCCAGTAGTCCCCGATCCCCGGGACTAGCGGGGAACACCGGGGAGCTGTTTTTT
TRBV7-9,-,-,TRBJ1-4,CASSSRDSWGLNEKLFF,TGTGCCAGCAGCTCCCGAGACAGTTGGGGGCTTAATGAAAAACTGTTTTTT
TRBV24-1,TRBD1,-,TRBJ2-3,CATSDFGTGLSDTQYF,TGTGCCACCAGTGATTTCGGGACAGGGTTGTCAGATACGCAGTATTTT
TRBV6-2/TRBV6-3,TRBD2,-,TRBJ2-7,CASSRRGGRDYEQYF,TGTGCCAGCAGCCGCCGGGGAGGGCGGGATTACGAGCAGTACTTC
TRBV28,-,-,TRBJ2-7,CASSPGWTPGGRLAYEQYF,TGTGCCAGCAGCCCAGGGTGGACTCCTGGAGGGCGTTTGGCCTACGAGCAGTACTTC
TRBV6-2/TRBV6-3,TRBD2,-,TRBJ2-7,CASSYRPTSGPPYEQYF,TGTGCCAGCAGTTACCGCCCGACTAGCGGACCCCCCTACGAGCAGTACTTC
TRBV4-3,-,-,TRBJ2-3,CASSQDRARGRGTDTQYF,TGCGCCAGCAGCCAAGATCGAGCGCGGGGGCGGGGTACAGATACGCAGTATTTT
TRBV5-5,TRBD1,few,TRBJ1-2,CASSRDLTWTGVAGYTF,TGTGCCAGCAGCCGCGACCTTACCTGGACAGGGGTTGCGGGCTACACCTTC
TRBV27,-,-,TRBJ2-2,CASSYITGELFF,TGTGCCAGCAGTTACATCACCGGGGAGCTGTTTTTT
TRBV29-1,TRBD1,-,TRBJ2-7,CSVGQIRAEQYF,TGCAGCGTGGGACAGATACGGGCCGAGCAGTACTTC
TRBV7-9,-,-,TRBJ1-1,CASSFRTAINTEAFF,TGTGCCAGCAGCTTCAGGACAGCCATTAACACTGAAGCTTTCTTT
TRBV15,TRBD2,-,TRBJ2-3,CATSRDLGTSGSDTQYF,TGTGCCACCAGCAGAGACCTCGGGACTAGCGGGTCAGATACGCAGTATTTT
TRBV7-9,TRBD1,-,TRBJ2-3,CASSSAPGQLITSTDTQYF,TGTGCCAGCAGCTCTGCCCCGGGACAGTTGATTACTAGCACAGATACGCAGTATTTT
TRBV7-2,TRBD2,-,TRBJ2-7,CASSSTSGYEQYF,TGTGCCAGCAGCTCTACTAGCGGGTACGAGCAGTACTTC
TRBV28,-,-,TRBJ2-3,CASSFWREDTDTQYF,TGTGCCAGCAGTTTCTGGCGGGAAGACACAGATACGCAGTATTTT
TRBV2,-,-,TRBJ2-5,CASSEVRYPETQYF,TGTGCCAGCAGTGAAGTTCGGTATCCAGAGACCCAGTACTTC
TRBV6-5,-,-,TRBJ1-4,CASSYSGGRNEKLFF,TGTGCCAGCAGTTACTCGGGGGGGCGGAATGAAAAACTGTTTTTT
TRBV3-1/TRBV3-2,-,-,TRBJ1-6,CASSQRNNSPLHF,TGTGCCAGCAGCCAGAGGAATAATTCACCCCTCCACTTT
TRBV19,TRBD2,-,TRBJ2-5,CASSIVAGERETQYF,TGTGCCAGTAGTATCGTAGCGGGAGAAAGAGAGACCCAGTACTTC
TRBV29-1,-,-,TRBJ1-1,CSVAEGGYTEAFF,TGCAGCGTTGCCGAGGGTGGCTACACTGAAGCTTTCTTT
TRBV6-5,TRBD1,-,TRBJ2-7,CACSQGASYEQYF,TGTGCCTGCTCCCAGGGGGCGTCCTACGAGCAGTACTTC
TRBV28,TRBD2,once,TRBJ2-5,CASSPMGGSGQETQYF,TGTGCCAGCAGTCCGATGGGAGGGAGCGGGCAAGAGACCCAGTACTTC
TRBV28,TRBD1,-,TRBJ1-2,CASSSQGGGRYGYTF,TGTGCCAGCAGTTCCCAAGGGGGCGGAAGATATGGCTACACCTTC
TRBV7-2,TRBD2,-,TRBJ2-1,CASSLEGTSGRGQFF,TGTGCCAGCAGCTTAGAAGGGACTAGCGGTAGGGGACAGTTCTTC
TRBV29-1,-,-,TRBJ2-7,CSVSTNYEQYF,TGCAGCGTTTCCACTAACTACGAGCAGTACTTC
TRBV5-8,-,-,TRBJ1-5,CASSQQGHLNQPQHF,TGTGCCAGCAGCCAACAGGGCCACCTCAATCAGCCCCAGCATTTT
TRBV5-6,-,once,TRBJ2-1,CASSLNVRSYNEQFF,TGTGCCAGCAGCTTGAATGTTCGGTCCTACAATGAGCAGTTCTTC
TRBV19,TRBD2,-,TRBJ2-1,CASSPTSGRYNEQFF,TGTGCCAGTAGTCCTACTAGCGGGCGTTACAATGAGCAGTTCTTC
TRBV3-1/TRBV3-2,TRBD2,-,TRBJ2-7,CASSQGLAGVYEQYF,TGTGCCAGCAGCCAAGGACTAGCGGGAGTCTACGAGCAGTACTTC
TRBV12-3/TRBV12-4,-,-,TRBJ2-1,CASSLSEQFF,TGTGCCAGCAGTTTAAGCGAGCAGTTCTTC
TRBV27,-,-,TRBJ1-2,CASRAGTSYGYTF,TGTGCCAGCCGTGCCGGGACAAGCTATGGCTACACCTTC
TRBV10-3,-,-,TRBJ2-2,CAISVELTSLAGELFF,TGTGCCATCAGTGTCGAACTCACTTCTCTCGCCGGGGAGCTGTTTTTT
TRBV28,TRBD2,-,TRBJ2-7,CASRASGSYEQYF,TGTGCCAGCAGAGCTAGCGGGAGCTACGAGCAGTACTTC
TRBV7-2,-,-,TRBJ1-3,CASSSGHQLTGNTIYF,TGTGCCAGCAGCTCGGGACACCAGCTTACTGGAAACACCATATATTTT
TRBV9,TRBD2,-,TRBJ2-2,CASSVVNSGSYYTGELFF,TGTGCCAGCAGCGTAGTAAATAGCGGGAGTTATTACACCGGGGAGCTGTTTTTT
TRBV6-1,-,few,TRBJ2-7,CASSDGGYEQYF,TGTGCCAGCAGTGACGGGGGCTACGAGCAGTACTTC
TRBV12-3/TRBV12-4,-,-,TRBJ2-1,CASSFRVAIEQFF,TGTGCCAGCAGTTTTCGCGTAGCAATTGAGCAGTTCTTC
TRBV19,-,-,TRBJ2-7,CASSTPPHEQYF,TGTGCCAGTAGTACCCCCCCTCACGAGCAGTACTTC
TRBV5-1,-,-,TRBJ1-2,CASSSQGYGYTF,TGCGCCAGCAGCTCACAGGGCTATGGCTACACCTTC
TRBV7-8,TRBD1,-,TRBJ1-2,CASTPGQFYGYTF,TGTGCCAGCACCCCGGGACAGTTCTATGGCTACACCTTC
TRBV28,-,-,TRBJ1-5,CASSFGDSNQPQHF,TGTGCCAGCAGTTTCGGGGATAGCAATCAGCCCCAGCATTTT
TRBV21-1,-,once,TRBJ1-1,CAGPGVGTEAFF,TGTGCCGGGCCCGGGGTAGGCACTGAAGCTTTCTTT
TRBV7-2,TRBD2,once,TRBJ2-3,CASNQGSGRFTDTQYF,TGTGCCAGCAACCAAGGAAGCGGGAGATTCACAGATACGCAGTATTTT
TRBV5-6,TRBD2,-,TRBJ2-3,CASSLGGLATDTQYF,TGTGCCAGCAGCTTGGGAGGACTAGCCACAGATACGCAGTATTTT
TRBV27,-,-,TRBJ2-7,CASSSGRRYSYEQYF,TGTGCCAGCAGTTCCGGGAGACGCTACTCCTACGAGCAGTACTTC
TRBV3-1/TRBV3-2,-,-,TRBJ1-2,CASSQWTEYTF,TGTGCCAGCAGCCAGTGGACAGAGTACACCTTC